This TCR beta chain was retrieved from a study of sequential checkpoint blockade in melanoma. Study-wide context: Both treatment sequences were followed by maintenance nivolumab.

CDR3 length: 15 residues. The junction had 3 bases not matched to a gene; V was cut back by 3 bases and J by 0 bases. From germline, CDR1 is SGHRS and CDR2 YFSETQ. Sequencing used immunoSEQ multiplex PCR; TCRdb keeps in-frame clones, though not all of them. The sample shows around 18,000 clones, 72% of them seen only once. Treatment given: randomized to nivolumab then ipilimumab (arm A) or the reverse (arm B). None of the patients previously received DNA-damaging chemotherapy. PBMC sorting kept live CD3+CD8+ cells without CD19 or CD56. The genes are TRBV5-1 and TRBJ2-3; 8 nucleotides agree with TRBD2. This TCR derives from a human donor with melanoma. The material sequenced was CD8+ T cells sorted from blood (inferred from file names), taken from a patient given nivolumab and ipilimumab in sequence. The CDR3 sequence is CASSSGGGSTDTQYF. The CDR3 nucleotides read TGCGCCAGCAGCTCCGGCGGGGGGAGCACAGATACGCAGTATTTT.